The clone carrying this T cell receptor (beta chain) was observed once. Its specificity is not known. Data came from immunoSEQ multiplex PCR; TCRdb stores just in-frame clones and leaves some out. The sample includes around 150,000 clones, nearly 95% of them seen just once. It was second doses at about 4 or about 12 weeks that were pooled. The sample belongs to a study of T cell responses to AZD1222 COVID-19 vaccine. This CDR3 has 14 residues. V gave up 0 bases and J gave up 6 bases, with 11 bases separating them. Looked up from germline, CDR1 is SGDLS and CDR2 is YYNGEE. Notes on the study in general: Samples come after the peak T cell response, not at day 14. Spike-wide coverage was observed for vaccine-associated CD4 TCRs, with dominant responses at 160-218 and 743-854. Spike-specific TCR breadth and depth rose after two AZD1222 doses.

The material was peripheral blood, obtained 28 days after the second AZD1222 dose. The receptor's source is an adult who received the AZD1222 COVID-19 vaccine. This chain links TRBV9 with TRBJ2-3; the D call may be TRBD1 or TRBD2 (6 bases each). CDR3 protein: CASSVAGATDTQYF. CDR3 sequence (DNA): TGTGCCAGCAGCGTAGCGGGGGCCACGGATACGCAGTATTTT.